The clone carrying this T cell receptor (beta chain) came up once. Its matching antigen is unknown. Here immunoSEQ multiplex PCR was the method, and the copy in TCRdb shows in-frame clones only, minus some. The sample records some 110,000 clones, 90% being singletons. The entry originates in a study of OX40 agonist ivuxolimab in advanced cancers. Study in general: About 40% of patients had received prior checkpoint inhibitor therapy. Three individuals attained partial responses, comprising one hepatocellular carcinoma case and two cutaneous melanoma cases.

Study-wide findings and caveats: Some nonresponders also had low normalized T-cell clonal expansion.

The CDR3 has 16 residues. With 5 bases removed from V and 5 bases from J, the gap between germline ends came to 21 bases. Germline V gene lookup returns CDR1 SGHTA and CDR2 FQGNSA. The source is an adult with an advanced solid tumor such as melanoma, head and neck, liver or kidney cancer. V usage is TRBV7-2 and J usage is TRBJ1-2, with TRBD1 as a possible D gene (6 bases). The sequences come from CD4+ or CD8+ T cells sorted from blood, collected in a trial of the OX40 agonist ivuxolimab. In nucleotides, the CDR3 is TGTGCCAGCAGCCCCTCCACACAGGGCTTGTTGTATGGCTACACCTTC. Its protein is CASSPSTQGLLYGYTF.